A selection of T cell receptor beta chains follows, all from one sample in a study of T cell responses to AZD1222 COVID-19 vaccine. Produced via immunoSEQ multiplex PCR; TCRdb's table is partial and in-frame only. The sample has roughly 97,000 clones; roughly 91% are singletons. Sample: peripheral blood, taken on day 0 of AZD1222 vaccination. The receptor set was obtained from an adult in good health. CDR3s include the opening cysteine and the closing phenylalanine or tryptophan. The order of the fields is clone size, CDR3 length, J gene, V gene, D gene, CDR3 protein, CDR3 DNA. D genes are given only for firm matches. Clone size is shown for a subset of rows, as once, few, many or a class of expanded clone.

. | 17 | TRBJ1-3 | TRBV11-2 | . | CASSLIGGTSSGNTIYF | TGTGCCAGCAGCCTGATAGGGGGGACAAGCTCTGGAAACACCATATATTTT
few | 13 | TRBJ2-2 | TRBV7-2 | TRBD2 | CASSVPTSGVLFF | TGTGCCAGCAGCGTTCCGACTAGCGGGGTGTTGTTTTTT
. | 14 | TRBJ2-7 | TRBV23-1 | TRBD1 | CASTDCARGHEQYF | TGCGCCAGCACCGACTGCGCCAGGGGGCACGAGCAGTACTTC
. | 17 | TRBJ1-6 | TRBV14 | . | CASSKPRRGGDNSPLHF | TGTGCCAGCAGCAAACCCCGACGGGGTGGGGATAATTCACCCCTCCACTTT
. | 12 | TRBJ1-2 | TRBV28 | . | CASSQVRNGYTF | TGTGCCAGCAGTCAAGTGAGGAATGGCTACACCTTC
. | 15 | TRBJ1-1 | TRBV24-1 | TRBD1 | CATSDGQGKNTEAFF | TGTGCCACCAGTGATGGACAGGGGAAGAACACTGAAGCTTTCTTT
. | 17 | TRBJ1-5 | TRBV19 | . | CASRGSGRGNSNQPQHF | TGTGCCAGTAGAGGTTCTGGCAGAGGGAATAGCAATCAGCCCCAGCATTTT
few | 14 | TRBJ2-7 | TRBV3-1/TRBV3-2 | . | CASSQGLRSHEQYF | TGTGCCAGCAGCCAAGGTCTTAGGTCCCACGAGCAGTACTTC
. | 12 | TRBJ1-2 | TRBV19 | . | CASRPGNYGYTF | TGTGCCAGTAGGCCAGGAAACTATGGCTACACCTTC
. | 13 | TRBJ1-2 | TRBV3-1/TRBV3-2 | . | CASSQGTNYGYTF | TGTGCCAGCAGCCAAGGAACAAATTATGGCTACACCTTC
. | 16 | TRBJ2-7 | TRBV5-4 | TRBD2 | CASSWDSGGRSYEQYF | TGTGCCAGCAGCTGGGACAGCGGGGGGCGCTCCTACGAGCAGTACTTC
. | 15 | TRBJ2-7 | TRBV6-5 | TRBD2 | CASRPSAGGSGEQYF | TGTGCCAGCAGACCCTCAGCGGGAGGCTCAGGCGAGCAGTACTTC
. | 14 | TRBJ2-7 | TRBV19 | . | CASSSRRSSYEQYF | TGTGCCAGTAGTAGTCGACGGAGCTCCTACGAGCAGTACTTC
. | 11 | TRBJ2-7 | TRBV3-1/TRBV3-2 | . | CASSQPYEQYF | TGTGCCAGCAGCCAACCCTACGAGCAGTACTTC
. | 16 | TRBJ2-2 | TRBV27 | . | CASSTVGGGDTGELFF | TGTGCCAGCAGCACGGTAGGGGGTGGTGACACCGGGGAGCTGTTTTTT
. | 14 | TRBJ1-1 | TRBV9 | . | CASSREGVNTEAFF | TGTGCCAGCAGTCGTGAGGGGGTGAACACTGAAGCTTTCTTT
. | 17 | TRBJ2-7 | TRBV2 | TRBD2 | CASRPSTPTSGGYEQYF | TGTGCCAGCAGACCCTCGACGCCGACTAGCGGGGGGTACGAGCAGTACTTC
. | 16 | TRBJ1-6 | TRBV5-1 | TRBD1 | CASSASGGTGNSPLHF | TGCGCCAGCAGTGCCAGTGGAGGGACAGGAAATTCACCCCTCCACTTT
few | 14 | TRBJ2-7 | TRBV15 | . | CATSRDLDRGEQYF | TGTGCCACCAGCAGAGATCTGGACAGAGGCGAGCAGTACTTC
. | 16 | TRBJ2-2 | TRBV5-1 | . | CASSSEGQINTGELFF | TGCGCCAGCAGCTCGGAGGGACAGATTAACACCGGGGAGCTGTTTTTT
. | 13 | TRBJ2-3 | TRBV30 | . | CAWSTVGADTQYF | TGTGCCTGGAGTACGGTGGGCGCAGATACGCAGTATTTT